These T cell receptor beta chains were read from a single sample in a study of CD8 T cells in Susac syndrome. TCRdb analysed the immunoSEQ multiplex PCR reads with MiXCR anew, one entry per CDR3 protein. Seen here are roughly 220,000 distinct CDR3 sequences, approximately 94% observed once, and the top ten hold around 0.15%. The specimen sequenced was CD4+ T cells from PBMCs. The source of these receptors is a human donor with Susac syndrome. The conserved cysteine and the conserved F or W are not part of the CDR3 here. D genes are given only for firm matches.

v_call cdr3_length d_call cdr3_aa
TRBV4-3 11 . ASSQDYADIQY
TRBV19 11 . ASGGTVPYEQY
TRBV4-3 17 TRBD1 ASSLHYGQGGTGANVLT
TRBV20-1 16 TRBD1 SARDPQGIIIRNYGYT
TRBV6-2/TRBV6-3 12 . ASSSRRDNQPQH
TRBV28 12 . ASSLWRGGTEAF
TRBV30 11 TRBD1 AWANLGQGGYT
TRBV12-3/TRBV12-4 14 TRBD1 ASTILGLRGRTEAF
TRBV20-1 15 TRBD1 SVSGTGGGLDQETQY
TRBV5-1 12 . ASSPGYSNTEAF
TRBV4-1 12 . ASSQDGQLTEAF
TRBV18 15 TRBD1 ASSPVRGTEHLDTQY
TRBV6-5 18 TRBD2 ASSYLQVKTSGPGRDEQF
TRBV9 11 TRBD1 ASGDRDRETQY
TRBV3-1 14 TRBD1 ASSQGQGRSGNTIY
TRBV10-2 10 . ASRGPAEAQH
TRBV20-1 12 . SARPGGNSYEQY
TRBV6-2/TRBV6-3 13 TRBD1 ASSLPGQGDQPQH
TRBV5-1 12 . ASSFSQGSSEAF
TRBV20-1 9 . SAGDNSPLH
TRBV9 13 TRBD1 ASSLGQGVLDEQY
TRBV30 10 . AWSSGQETQY
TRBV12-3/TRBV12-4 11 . ASSTGSIESQY
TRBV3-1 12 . ASSPARGNQPQH
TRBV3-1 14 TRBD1 ASSPPGQAANYGYT
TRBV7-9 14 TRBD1 ASSLAPGTGGHEQY